Presented here are 21 T cell receptor beta chains from one specimen sequenced in a study of T cells in Graves' hyperthyroidism and ophthalmopathy. From RNA transcripts, TCR beta CDR3 regions were amplified. Initially, a first-round RT-PCR of the TCR CDR3 employed the HTBI primer set. TCRdb re-called the multiplex PCR reads through MiXCR, storing one row per CDR3 protein. The data hold approximately 560,000 distinct CDR3 sequences, with around 45% observed a single time. The sample consisted of peripheral blood or thyroid tissue (not recorded which). Receptors originate from a woman between 18 and 29 years old with Graves' hyperthyroidism.

V and J are TRBV7-8 and TRBJ2-7; 7 bases match TRBD1. Germline CDR1 reads SGHVS; CDR2 reads FQNEAQ. V lost 5 bases, J lost 2 bases, and 6 bases stayed unmatched. The CDR3 is 14 residues long. CDR3 protein: CASSRRQGPYEQYF. The CDR3 nucleotides are TGTGCCAGCAGCAGGCGACAGGGCCCCTACGAGCAGTACTTC.

This clonotype was counted between two and nine times. V gene TRBV9 combines with J gene TRBJ2-5; 7 nucleotides align to TRBD2. V shed 0 bases and J 1 base; nucleotides not matched to a gene: 9. The CDR3 loop spans 17 amino acids. Germline CDR1 reads SGDLS; CDR2 reads YYNGEE. CDR3 loop: CASSVDALAGVQETQYF. In DNA form, the CDR3 reads TGTGCCAGCAGCGTAGATGCCCTTGCGGGGGTCCAAGAGACCCAGTACTTC.

This clonotype was counted only a few times. The chain combines TRBV2 with TRBJ1-2, with unresolved D. CDR3 length: 14 residues. V lost 6 bases and J 7 bases, leaving 18 bases between the germline ends. The germline V gene has CDR1 SNHLY and CDR2 FYNNEI. The CDR3 spells CASSQDTTGRGYTF. CDR3 bases: TGTGCCAGCAGCCAAGATACTACCGGCCGTGGCTACACCTTC.

V is TRBV7-9 and J is TRBJ2-7; TRBD1 matches 10 bases. Germline trimming cut 4 bases from V and 7 bases from J; bases unmatched to any gene: 10. In germline, CDR1 is SEHNR, CDR2 FQNEAQ (reference sequence). CDR3 length equals 15 residues. CDR3 protein: CASSYRDRGVWEQYF. CDR3 sequence (DNA): TGTGCCAGCAGCTACCGGGACAGGGGAGTGTGGGAGCAGTACTTC.

Notes on this clonotype: At one of its ends the junction is not consistent with the germline gene, which may arise from a read error. The chain carries TRBV7-9 and TRBJ2-7; D could derive from TRBD1 or TRBD2 (5 bases each). Germline-derived CDR1 and CDR2 are SEHNR and FQNEAQ (reference sequence). This CDR3 is 13 amino acids long. As DNA, the CDR3 is TGCGCCAGCAGCCAGGGACCCCAGTACGAGCAGTACTTC. Protein product: CASSQGPQYEQYF. The full variable domain, in which reference TRBV7-9 and TRBJ2-7 provide the parts outside the CDR3, is DTGVSQNPRHKITKRGQNVTFRCDPISEHNRLYWYRQTLGQGPEFLTYFQNEAQLEKSRLLSDRFSAERPKGSFSTLEIQRTEQGDSAMYLCASSQGPQYEQYFGPGTRLTVT.

This clonotype has more than one count but fewer than ten. CDR3 protein: CASSPTSGAIGEQYF. In nucleotides, the CDR3 is TGTGCCAGCAGCCCTACTAGCGGCGCAATCGGGGAGCAGTACTTC. The V call is TRBV7-2, the J call TRBJ2-7; TRBD2 matches at 8 bases. Germline lookup yields CDR1 SGHTA and CDR2 FQGNSA. The ends lost 5 bases at V and 7 bases at J; junction bases unmatched: 13. This CDR3 contains 15 residues.

This clonotype was detected a few times. Written as DNA, the CDR3 is TGCAGTGCTATCCGGGACAGGGGGTATGGCTACACCTTC. It is translated as CSAIRDRGYGYTF. This chain links TRBV20-1 with TRBJ1-2; 11 nucleotides match TRBD1. CDR1 and CDR2 from the germline V gene are DFQATT and SNEGSKA (reference sequence). This CDR3 region has 13 residues. The junction had 3 bases not matched to a gene; V was cut back by 4 bases and J by 5 bases.

This clonotype has just a few counts. CDR3 protein: CATSRAAGTGFYSNQPQHF. As DNA, the CDR3 is TGTGCCACCAGCAGAGCCGCCGGGACAGGGTTCTATAGCAATCAGCCCCAGCATTTT. V and J are TRBV15 and TRBJ1-5; 9 positions agree with TRBD1. The V gene end was trimmed by 1 base and the J gene end by 0 bases; junction bases not matched to a gene: 10. Germline CDR1 and CDR2: LNHNV and YYDKDF (reference sequence). The CDR3 is 19 amino acids. Full variable domain (missing parts from reference TRBV15 and TRBJ1-5): DAMVIQNPRYQVTQFGKPVTLSCSQTLNHNVMYWYQQKSSQAPKLLFHYYDKDFNNEADTPDNFQSRRPNTSFCFLDIRSPGLGDTAMYLCATSRAAGTGFYSNQPQHFGDGTRLSIL.

The V gene is TRBV11-2, the J gene TRBJ2-2; 7 bases are a match to TRBD1. Germline values: CDR1 SGHAT, CDR2 FQNNGV. With 1 base clipped from V and 8 bases from J, the junction kept 4 bases outside the gene matches. CDR3 length: 14 residues. Written as DNA, the CDR3 is TGTGCCAGCAGCTTAGCCCAGGGGGAGGGGGAGCTGTTTTTT. It specifies CASSLAQGEGELFF.

On this clonotype itself: This could be a read error, since a much larger clone is one nucleotide away. The genes are TRBV24-1 and TRBJ1-1, with 9 bases aligning to TRBD1. CDR1 and CDR2 from the germline V gene are KGHDR and SFDVKD. The ends lost 6 bases at V and 3 bases at J; junction bases unmatched: 7. The CDR3 spans 15 residues. The CDR3 is CATSTVGQGYTEAFF. CDR3 bases: TGTGCCACCAGTACTGTGGGACAGGGCTACACTGAAGCTTTCTTT.

A single count supports this clonotype. The junction and the germline gene differ at one end; a read error may be behind it. V is TRBV25-1 and J is TRBJ2-7; perhaps TRBD1 as D (7 bases). This CDR3 contains 13 residues. The V gene's germline CDR1 is MGHDK and CDR2 SYGVNS. CDR3 region: CASSPQGGYEQCF. CDR3 in DNA: TGTGCCAGCAGTCCCCAGGGGGGATACGAGCAGTGCTTC.

Comment on this clonotype: A read error may be the cause here, since a much bigger clone is one base away. J is TRBJ1-1 and V is TRBV24-1; the D is unclear. The CDR3 is made up of 13 amino acids. V lost 9 bases and J lost 3, with 13 bases in between. CDR1 KGHDR and CDR2 SFDVKD come from the germline V gene. The CDR3, as DNA: TGTGCCACCGCGGACGGCAGCGACACTGAAGCTTTCTTT. It encodes CATADGSDTEAFF.

This clonotype was picked up many times. The J gene is TRBJ2-2, the V gene TRBV10-3; D is uncertain. This CDR3 is 11 amino acids long. The V gene's germline CDR1 is ENHRY and CDR2 SYGVKD. V lost 7 bases and J 6 bases, leaving 6 bases between the germline ends. Here the CDR3 DNA reads TGTGCCATCATGGGGTCCGGGGAGCTGTTTTTT. Its translation: CAIMGSGELFF.

Here the CDR3 reads CASSQDRTPSNTEAFF. CDR3 bases: TGTGCCAGCAGCCAAGACAGGACGCCCTCGAACACTGAAGCTTTCTTT. J is TRBJ1-1 and V is TRBV14; D gene uncertain. The V gene lost 0 bases and the J gene lost 1 base, with 12 bases spanning the gap. This CDR3 contains 16 residues. Germline V gene data show CDR1 as SGHDN and CDR2 as FVKESK.

V is TRBV25-1 and J is TRBJ1-2; the D gene is possibly TRBD1 (6 bases). Trimming shortened V by 3 bases and J by 6 bases, and 14 bases separated the two germline ends. The CDR3 length is 14 residues. CDR1 and CDR2 (germline): MGHDK, SYGVNS. Here the CDR3 reads CASSDWGRGDGYTF. DNA of the CDR3: TGTGCCAGCAGTGACTGGGGGCGCGGCGATGGCTACACCTTC.

The J gene is TRBJ1-1, the V gene TRBV20-1; TRBD1 is a possible D gene (5 bases). Trimming shortened V by 8 bases and J by 2 bases, and 12 bases separated the two germline ends. CDR1 is DFQATT, CDR2 SNEGSKA, per germline (reference sequence). The CDR3 loop spans 12 amino acids. The CDR3 nucleotides are TGCAGTTCGGGACGGGGTAACACTGAAGCTTTCTTT. This sequence encodes CSSGRGNTEAFF.

On this clonotype itself: It is likely a read error, because the conserved phenylalanine at the end of the CDR3 is missing. In DNA form, the CDR3 reads TGTGCCATCAGTGAACAGGGGGGTGGCTACACCCTC. It specifies CAISEQGGGYTL. The V and J genes are TRBV10-3 and TRBJ1-2; 8 nucleotides align to TRBD1. Losses at the gene ends were 3 bases for V and 7 bases for J; bases not matched to a gene: 1. Germline assignment: CDR1 ENHRY and CDR2 SYGVKD. The CDR3 is 12 amino acids.

DNA for the CDR3: TGTGCCACCAGCAGCTGGTCCGGGGCCGGCGGTGGGGCCAACGTCCTGACTTTC. Residues: CATSSWSGAGGGANVLTF. The chain combines TRBV15 with TRBJ2-6; D is possibly TRBD1 or TRBD2 (5 bases each). CDR3 length equals 18 residues. Germline CDR1 is LNHNV and CDR2 is YYDKDF (reference sequence). V gave up 3 bases and J gave up 3 bases, with 18 bases separating them.

The sample holds one count of this clonotype. The chain couples TRBV10-3 to TRBJ1-2; no firm D call. The CDR3 is made up of 14 amino acids. Trimming took 6 bases from V and 1 from J, leaving 12 bases between them. Germline values: CDR1 ENHRY, CDR2 SYGVKD. CDR3 protein: CAISPASDNYGYTF. Written as DNA, the CDR3 is TGTGCCATCAGCCCCGCGTCCGATAACTATGGCTACACCTTC.

The chain carries TRBV10-3 and TRBJ2-2; 8 bases align to TRBD2. The CDR3 is 15 residues long. Germline V gene lookup returns CDR1 ENHRY and CDR2 SYGVKD. V lost 11 bases to trimming and J lost 1 base; unmatched junction nucleotides: 9. CDR3 nucleotides: TGTGCCGTTGGCGCTAGCGGGTTGAACACCGGGGAGCTGTTTTTT. This codes for CAVGASGLNTGELFF.

The chain carries TRBV7-9 and TRBJ2-2; TRBD2 is a possible D gene (6 bases). The CDR3 spans 15 residues. Germline assignment: CDR1 SEHNR and CDR2 FQNEAQ (reference sequence). Trimming took off 6 bases at V and 0 bases at J, with 11 bases between the two ends. The CDR3 is CASRGDWTNTGELFF. For the CDR3, the DNA is TGTGCCAGCAGGGGGGACTGGACGAACACCGGGGAGCTGTTTTTT.